These 4 T cell receptor beta chains came from one sample sequenced in a study of blood T cell repertoires in COVID-19. Data came from immunoSEQ multiplex PCR; TCRdb stores just in-frame clones and leaves some out. This sample has about 56,000 clones; 84% occur once, and the top ten carry roughly 15%. Source material: peripheral blood. The origin of the receptors is a man aged 55 to 70 with COVID-19, enrolled during active disease.

This rearrangement joins TRBV5-6 to TRBJ1-6; 7 positions match TRBD1. The CDR3 contains 16 residues. Losses at the gene ends were 4 bases for V and 7 bases for J; bases not matched to a gene: 11. The V gene's germline CDR1 is SGHDT and CDR2 YYEEEE. The chain's CDR3 is CASSGRDSHPNSPLHF. Written as DNA, the CDR3 is TGTGCCAGCAGCGGCCGGGACAGCCACCCCAATTCACCCCTCCACTTT.

V is TRBV28 and J is TRBJ1-6; 7 bases fit TRBD1. This CDR3 spans 17 amino acids. The germline V gene has CDR1 MDHEN and CDR2 SYDVKM. Trimming at V came to 5 bases and at J to 1 base, leaving 8 bases not matched to a gene. The DNA of the CDR3 is TGTGCCAGCAGTCGGAACAGGGGTCGGTCCTATAATTCACCCCTCCACTTT. Translating it yields CASSRNRGRSYNSPLHF.

V and J are TRBV5-1 and TRBJ2-5; 8 bases line up with TRBD1. This CDR3 has 15 residues. Germline-derived CDR1 and CDR2 are SGHRS and YFSETQ. The ends lost 4 bases at V and 7 bases at J; junction bases unmatched: 12. CDR3 region: CASSPVQGAEGTQYF. CDR3 coding DNA: TGCGCCAGCAGCCCTGTTCAGGGGGCAGAGGGGACCCAGTACTTC.

The CDR3 DNA reads as TGTGCCAGCAGCAAAGTTGGAGGGACTAGCGGGACAGATGAGCAGTTCTTC. Its protein product is CASSKVGGTSGTDEQFF. The V call is TRBV3-1 (or the pseudogene TRBV3-2), the J call TRBJ2-1, with TRBD2 matching 13 bases. The CDR3 length is 17 residues. J lost 8 bases, V lost 5 bases, and 12 bases had no gene match. The germline CDR1 and CDR2 sequences are LGHDT and YNNKEL (reference sequence).